This T cell receptor (beta chain) was sequenced in a study of radiotherapy plus CTLA-4 blockade in lung cancer (dated by TCRdb to the late 2010s). Background for the entire study: Among the enrolled patients, about 19% had an objective response, and 31% reached disease control.

Libraries were made using the immunoSEQ multiplex PCR assay. Here the immuneACCESS table is served through TCRdb, limited to in-frame sequences with V and J called. Missing clones are a known gap in these copies; in checked studies unresolved V genes cover under half, and the rest lacks a known reason. Across this sample there are 75,000 to 100,000 clones, with 65% to 80% seen only once. The ten most abundant clones make up around 2.8% of the sample. The study tested focal radiation therapy combined with CTLA-4 blockade (ipilimumab) in patients with chemo-refractory metastatic non-small-cell lung cancer. In regard to this clone: It has no known antigen specificity. Base qualities are missing; no much larger clone stands one base away.

The research as a whole found: The strongest predictors of response were reported to be early dynamic shifts in blood T cell clones along with a rise in serum interferon-beta following radiation. After treatment with radiotherapy and ipilimumab, TCR clones that originated in tumors expanded in peripheral blood.

Based on the germline V gene (reference sequence), the CDR1 and CDR2 sequences are MNHEY and SMNVEV. The CDR3, cysteine through phenylalanine, is 13 amino acids long. Only the CDR3 part of the read is kept: 39 bases, read in frame from the first base. The junction carries 6 bases between V and J, which are trimmed by 2 bases and 2 bases respectively. The clonotype comes from a human donor with non-small cell lung cancer who had a partial response to radiotherapy plus ipilimumab. Some clones in this sample may be carry-over from other donors' samples. This chain joins TRBV27 to TRBJ1-2; the D segment could be TRBD1, given 6 matching bases. The material was peripheral blood, obtained from a patient treated with radiotherapy plus ipilimumab. The nucleotides read TGTGCCAGCAGTTTACAGGGGAACTATGGCTACACCTTC. Translated, this is CASSLQGNYGYTF.